The T cell receptor (beta chain) under discussion was sequenced for a study of control samples from healthy donors and cancer patients. Germline trimming cut 7 bases from V and 7 bases from J; bases unmatched to any gene: 12. Germline CDR1 reads LNHDA; CDR2 reads SQIVND (reference sequence). The CDR3 is made up of 15 amino acids. TCRdb's table, derived via immunoSEQ multiplex PCR, lists solely in-frame clones and lacks some. Of 400,000 to 500,000 clones in the sample, 75% to 95% are singletons; the top ten hold roughly 6.4%. The rearrangement links TRBV19 to TRBJ2-2, with 7 bases identical to TRBD2. This TCR was recovered from a man aged 35-49 years with head and neck cancer. The specimen was PBMCs. CDR3: CASTLGRGAIGELFF. CDR3 DNA sequence: TGTGCCAGTACTCTGGGGAGGGGCGCCATCGGGGAGCTGTTTTTT.